Listed here are 6 T cell receptor beta chains from one sample, sequenced in a study of early T cells in non-severe SARS-CoV-2 infection. In TCRdb, the 5' RACE reads were re-called with MiXCR into one record per CDR3 protein. The repertoire holds tens of thousands of distinct CDR3 sequences, with roughly 13% as singletons. The specimen was whole blood, collected at baseline. These receptors all stem from an adult who was a healthcare worker with PCR-confirmed SARS-CoV-2 infection or an uninfected control (not recorded which).

This clonotype was picked up many times. The chain couples TRBV6-2 or TRBV6-3 to TRBJ2-5; unclear D gene. Germline-derived CDR1 and CDR2 are MNHEY and SVGEGT. The V gene lost 2 bases and the J gene lost 5 bases, with 3 bases spanning the gap. The CDR3 runs to 11 residues. The DNA for the CDR3 is TGTGCCAGCAGTTACGGGGAGACCCAGTACTTC. It yields the protein CASSYGETQYF.

In nucleotides, the CDR3 is TGCAGCGTTGAAGATTGGGGACACAGCTCCTACGAGCAGTACTTC. Translated: CSVEDWGHSSYEQYF. The chain uses TRBV29-1 and TRBJ2-7, with D tentatively TRBD1 (6 bases). V was pared by 0 bases and J by 0 bases, with 12 bases between. From germline, CDR1 is SQVTM and CDR2 ANQGSEA. The CDR3 consists of 15 residues.

DNA for the CDR3: TGCAGTGCTCAATCAGGGATTAACACTGAAGCTTTCTTT. Its protein is CSAQSGINTEAFF. The chain couples TRBV20-1 to TRBJ1-1; tentatively, D is TRBD1 (5 bases). Looked up from germline, CDR1 is DFQATT and CDR2 is SNEGSKA (reference sequence). Trimming removed 5 bases at V and 2 bases at J, with 12 bases between. The length of the CDR3 is 13 residues.

In this sample, this clonotype turned up many times. The chain is built from TRBV20-1 and TRBJ1-6; D perhaps matches TRBD1 (6 bases). Trimming left V 0 bases short and J 4 bases short, with 7 bases between. CDR1 and CDR2 from the germline V gene are DFQATT and SNEGSKA (reference sequence). This CDR3 is built from 14 residues. CDR3 nucleotides: TGCAGTGCTAGAGAACAGGGTTATAATTCACCCCTCCACTTT. This gives the protein CSAREQGYNSPLHF.

V usage is TRBV6-5 and J usage is TRBJ2-5; the D gene could be TRBD1 or TRBD2 (5 bases each). The germline V and J ends were trimmed by 4 bases and 5 bases, with 14 bases remaining between them. Germline loops: CDR1 MNHEY, CDR2 SVGAGI. The CDR3 covers 14 residues. CDR3 region: CASSSSGTAETQYF. CDR3 nucleotides: TGTGCCAGCAGTTCCTCCGGGACCGCGGAGACCCAGTACTTC.

This clonotype was observed at least ten times. The genes are TRBV20-1 and TRBJ1-1; weak D call: TRBD1 (5 bases). The CDR3 runs to 15 residues. The V gene's germline CDR1 is DFQATT and CDR2 SNEGSKA (reference sequence). Trimming removed 0 bases from V and 1 base from J, with 12 bases in between. This CDR3 reads CSAREPGGTNTEAFF. The DNA for the CDR3 is TGCAGTGCTAGAGAGCCGGGAGGGACGAACACTGAAGCTTTCTTT.